These 29 T cell receptor beta chains were sequenced from one sample in a study of vaccination effects on CD4 cells after COVID-19. Antigens for these TCRs are unknown. Profiled with immunoSEQ multiplex PCR; TCRdb holds only in-frame clones, not every one. Among roughly 63,000 clones, 80% were seen once, and the ten largest hold 9% to 15%. CD4+ T cells specific for antigen were expanded with viral peptide pools by the ViraFEST assay before sequencing. When about ten days of culture had elapsed, CD4+ T cells were isolated. Nucleocapsid antibody tests were negative, and the vaccine recipients had no prior SARS-CoV-2 infection. Sequencing was performed on CD4+ T cells from PBMCs cultured with SARS-CoV-2 spike peptides, taken before COVID-19 vaccination. These TCRs come from a human donor who received a COVID-19 vaccine.

The gene calls are TRBV18 and TRBJ2-7, with TRBD1 matching 7 bases. V lost 2 bases to trimming and J lost 6 bases; unmatched junction nucleotides: 7. This CDR3 is 14 amino acids long. Germline-derived CDR1 and CDR2 are KGHSH and LQKENI. The CDR3 spells CASSPSDTGVEQYV. DNA for the CDR3: TGTGCCAGCTCACCATCGGATACAGGGGTCGAGCAGTACGTC.

The V call is TRBV7-9, the J call TRBJ2-1, with TRBD1 identical over 11 bases. With 5 bases clipped from V and 1 base from J, the junction kept 4 bases outside the gene matches. CDR1 is SEHNR, CDR2 FQNEAQ, per germline (reference sequence). This CDR3 contains 16 residues. CDR3 sequence (DNA): TGTGCCAGCAGCCGAGGGACAGGGGGTTCCTACAATGAGCAGTTCTTC. Residues: CASSRGTGGSYNEQFF.

The V gene is TRBV29-1, the J gene TRBJ1-2; no reliable D call. The ends were cut back, 6 bases at V and 8 bases at J, with 22 bases in the middle. Germline CDR1 and CDR2: SQVTM and ANQGSEA. This CDR3 has 14 residues. CDR3 amino acids: CSVVKGERGWGYTF. CDR3 coding DNA: TGCAGCGTAGTAAAGGGAGAGAGAGGTTGGGGCTACACCTTC.

This chain links TRBV5-5 with TRBJ1-2, with D uncertain. This CDR3 has 13 residues. Germline V gene data show CDR1 as SGHKS and CDR2 as YYEKEE (reference sequence). V was clipped by 0 bases and J by 4 bases, with 7 bases between them. CDR3 coding DNA: TGTGCCAGCAGCTTGGTTCCGGGCTATGGCTACACCTTC. This codes for CASSLVPGYGYTF. Complete variable domain (other parts from reference TRBV5-5 and TRBJ1-2): DAGVTQSPTHLIKTRGQQVTLRCSPISGHKSVSWYQQVLGQGPQFIFQYYEKEERGRGNFPDRFSARQFPNYSSELNVNALLLGDSALYLCASSLVPGYGYTFGSGTRLTVV.

This clone has just a few counts. This chain joins TRBV18 and TRBJ1-5; D is unresolved. CDR1 is KGHSH, CDR2 LQKENI, per germline. CDR3 size: 14 residues. V was clipped by 2 bases and J by 4 bases, with 9 bases between them. For the CDR3, the DNA is TGTGCCAGCTCACCAGATGGGAGGAATCAGCCCCAGCATTTT. Protein product: CASSPDGRNQPQHF.

The chain couples TRBV5-1 to TRBJ2-3; a weak D match, TRBD1 (6 bases). Germline CDR1 is SGHRS and CDR2 is YFSETQ. The CDR3 totals 14 residues. V dropped 0 bases and J dropped 2 bases, with 7 bases sitting between them. The DNA of the CDR3 is TGCGCCAGCAGCTTGGGGACAGACACAGATACGCAGTATTTT. Its translation: CASSLGTDTDTQYF.

A few counts support this clone. The chain recombines TRBV6-5 with TRBJ1-6; 8 positions agree with TRBD1. J lost 14 bases, V lost 2 bases, and 14 bases had no gene match. The CDR3 runs 16 residues. The germline CDR1 and CDR2 sequences are MNHEY and SVGAGI. This chain's CDR3 is CASSYDRDRTLGSLHF. CDR3 coding DNA: TGTGCCAGCAGTTACGACCGGGACAGGACTCTTGGGTCCCTCCACTTT.

The chain joins TRBV5-1 to TRBJ1-4, with a possible D match to TRBD1 (5 bases). V dropped 0 bases and J dropped 4 bases, with 13 bases sitting between them. Germline CDR1 and CDR2: SGHRS and YFSETQ. The CDR3 loop spans 16 amino acids. The CDR3 loop reads CASSLGPQGVNEKLFF. The CDR3 region has the DNA TGCGCCAGCAGCTTGGGCCCCCAGGGAGTTAATGAAAAACTGTTTTTT.

J is TRBJ2-3 and V is TRBV24-1; perhaps TRBD2 as D (5 bases). V was shortened by 1 base and J by 4 bases, with 17 bases between the two germline ends. This CDR3 comprises 17 residues. Germline V CDR1 and CDR2: KGHDR, SFDVKD. The CDR3 DNA sequence: TGTGCCACCAGTGATTTCCCGGGAAAGGGTTGGGCAGATACGCAGTATTTT. It is translated as CATSDFPGKGWADTQYF.

The gene calls are TRBV10-1 and TRBJ2-3; D unresolved. Between the trimmed V and J ends, which lost 4 bases and 0 bases, there was a span of 8 bases. The CDR3 has 14 residues. Germline CDR1 is WNHNN and CDR2 is SYGVQD (reference sequence). The CDR3 spells CASSGLLSTDTQYF. DNA for the CDR3: TGCGCCAGCAGTGGACTTTTGAGCACAGATACGCAGTATTTT.

The V gene is TRBV7-2, the J gene TRBJ1-6; D not certain. The CDR3 sequence is 15 residues long. Germline V gene lookup returns CDR1 SGHTA and CDR2 FQGNSA. Deletions cut 5 bases from V and 4 bases from J, with 12 bases between. CDR3 protein: CASSRAGLYNSPLHF. The CDR3 DNA follows: TGTGCCAGCAGCCGGGCGGGCCTGTATAATTCACCCCTCCACTTT.

V is TRBV2 and J is TRBJ1-4, with a tentative D call TRBD1 (6 bases). Trimming pared 6 bases from V and 5 bases from J, leaving 13 bases between. The CDR3 totals 14 residues. Germline V gene lookup returns CDR1 SNHLY and CDR2 FYNNEI. The CDR3 bases are TGTGCCAGCAGGGGGGGGCAGAGAAATGAAAAACTGTTTTTT. Residues: CASRGGQRNEKLFF. Complete variable domain (other parts from reference TRBV2 and TRBJ1-4): EPEVTQTPSHQVTQMGQEVILRCVPISNHLYFYWYRQILGQKVEFLVSFYNNEISEKSEIFDDQFSVERPDGSNFTLKIRSTKLEDSAMYFCASRGGQRNEKLFFGSGTQLSVL.

J is TRBJ2-6 and V is TRBV7-2, with TRBD2 matching 12 bases. V trimming: 5 bases; J trimming: 0 bases; junction bases outside the gene matches: 5. The CDR3 runs 18 residues. Germline CDR1 SGHTA, CDR2 FQGNSA. The DNA for the CDR3 is TGTGCCAGCAGCCAAGGACTAGCGGGGTACTCTGGGGCCAACGTCCTGACTTTC. Its protein product is CASSQGLAGYSGANVLTF.

The chain has TRBV6-4 and TRBJ2-2; D gene unclear. Per the germline V gene, CDR1 is MRHNA and CDR2 is SNTAGT. V lost 6 bases and J lost 7, with 15 bases in between. The CDR3 runs to 14 residues. The CDR3 coding sequence is TGTGCCAGCAGATTAGGCCAAAGCATCGGGGAGCTGTTTTTT. Translation gives CASRLGQSIGELFF.

The V gene is TRBV7-9, the J gene TRBJ2-5; D uncertain. V was pared by 1 base and J by 3 bases, with 6 bases between. The germline V gene encodes CDR1 SEHNR and CDR2 FQNEAQ (reference sequence). The length of the CDR3 is 13 residues. The chain's CDR3 is CASSLEQKETQYF. The CDR3, as DNA: TGTGCCAGCAGCTTAGAACAGAAAGAGACCCAGTACTTC.

This chain links TRBV24-1 with TRBJ1-2; TRBD1 matches 7 bases. CDR3 length equals 14 residues. Germline lookup yields CDR1 KGHDR and CDR2 SFDVKD. V shed 3 bases and J 8 bases; nucleotides not matched to a gene: 8. The DNA for the CDR3 is TGTGCCACCAGTGATACCCGACAGGGAGGCGGCTACACCTTC. Protein: CATSDTRQGGGYTF.

This clone was found once. The rearrangement uses TRBV6-5 and TRBJ2-1, with 9 bases aligning to TRBD1. The CDR3 runs to 14 residues. Per the germline V gene, CDR1 is MNHEY and CDR2 is SVGAGI. The J segment lost 7 bases and the V segment lost 4 bases, leaving 5 bases of the junction unmatched. In nucleotides, the CDR3 is TGTGCCAGCAGTTCCGGGGGACAGGGTAATGAGCAGTTCTTC. The encoded protein is CASSSGGQGNEQFF.

V is TRBV6-1 and J is TRBJ1-3, with 7 bases matching TRBD1. J lost 0 bases, V lost 1 base, and 0 bases had no gene match. This CDR3 spans 15 amino acids. Per the germline V gene, CDR1 is MNHNS and CDR2 is SASEGT. In DNA, the CDR3 is TGTGCCAGCAGTGAAGACAGGGGCTCTGGAAACACCATATATTTT. It yields the protein CASSEDRGSGNTIYF.

This sequence joins TRBV24-1 and TRBJ2-3; 13 bases are a match to TRBD2. Germline V gene sequence: CDR1 KGHDR, CDR2 SFDVKD. V trimming: 4 bases; J trimming: 3 bases; junction bases outside the gene matches: 6. This CDR3 is 17 amino acids long. This CDR3 is CATSDLGLAGRTDTQYF. The CDR3 DNA follows: TGTGCCACCAGTGACTTGGGACTAGCGGGGAGGACAGATACGCAGTATTTT.

The chain is built from TRBV2 and TRBJ1-4; 8 nucleotides line up with TRBD1. Unmatched junction bases numbered 6, after V lost 6 bases and J lost 6 bases. Germline V gene lookup returns CDR1 SNHLY and CDR2 FYNNEI. This CDR3 contains 14 residues. CDR3 amino acids: CASRPDRGDEKLFF. As DNA, the CDR3 is TGTGCCAGCAGGCCTGACAGGGGAGATGAAAAACTGTTTTTT. The variable domain in full, completed from reference TRBV2 and TRBJ1-4, reads EPEVTQTPSHQVTQMGQEVILRCVPISNHLYFYWYRQILGQKVEFLVSFYNNEISEKSEIFDDQFSVERPDGSNFTLKIRSTKLEDSAMYFCASRPDRGDEKLFFGSGTQLSVL.

The chain links TRBV3-1 (or the pseudogene TRBV3-2) to TRBJ1-5, with D maybe TRBD1 (6 bases). CDR1 and CDR2 from the germline V gene are LGHDT and YNNKEL (reference sequence). V was pared by 1 base and J by 5 bases, with 12 bases between. This CDR3 comprises 15 residues. Here the CDR3 reads CASSQGRGIYQPQHF. The CDR3 nucleotides read TGTGCCAGCAGCCAAGGCAGGGGCATTTATCAGCCCCAGCATTTT.

The chain carries TRBV7-3 and TRBJ2-1; 12 nucleotides line up with TRBD2. V gave up 2 bases and J gave up 6 bases; unmatched junction bases: 8. The CDR3 has 17 residues. Per germline, CDR1 SGHTA and CDR2 FQGTGA. CDR3 residues: CASSLRASGGGVNEQFF. CDR3 DNA: TGTGCCAGCAGCTTACGCGCTAGCGGGGGGGGCGTCAATGAGCAGTTCTTC.

The J gene is TRBJ2-3, the V gene TRBV27; D remains ambiguous. V lost 2 bases and J 2 bases, leaving 8 bases between the germline ends. CDR3 length: 14 residues. Germline CDR1 and CDR2: MNHEY and SMNVEV (reference sequence). CDR3 DNA: TGTGCCAGCAGTTTAGATCGTCACACAGATACGCAGTATTTT. Protein product: CASSLDRHTDTQYF.

This chain connects TRBV6-5 to TRBJ1-1, with D perhaps matching TRBD1 (5 bases). Trimming took off 5 bases at V and 2 bases at J, with 15 bases between the two ends. Germline-derived CDR1 and CDR2 are MNHEY and SVGAGI. This CDR3 spans 15 amino acids. CDR3 nucleotides: TGTGCCAGCAGTCGCGCCGACAGCCTTAACACTGAAGCTTTCTTT. It specifies CASSRADSLNTEAFF.

The V gene is TRBV11-3, the J gene TRBJ2-1; TRBD1 matches at 9 bases. V trimming: 4 bases; J trimming: 7 bases; junction bases outside the gene matches: 5. From germline, CDR1 is SGHNT and CDR2 YENEEA. The CDR3 runs to 14 residues. In DNA form, the CDR3 reads TGTGCCAGCAGCTATGACGGACAGGGGAATGAGCAGTTCTTC. This sequence encodes CASSYDGQGNEQFF.

The genes are TRBV7-7 and TRBJ2-3; possible D gene TRBD1, 8 bases. The CDR3 is made up of 14 amino acids. V was trimmed by 3 bases and J by 6 bases, leaving 13 bases between them. CDR1 is SSHAT, CDR2 FNYEAQ, per germline (reference sequence). CDR3 sequence: CASSFGQGGDTQYF. For the CDR3, the DNA is TGTGCCAGCAGCTTCGGACAGGGAGGGGATACGCAGTATTTT.

This clone was found once. The chain carries TRBV11-2 and TRBJ2-7, with D perhaps matching TRBD2 (7 bases). This CDR3 is 17 amino acids long. V lost 4 bases to trimming and J lost 1 base, with 20 bases between them. Germline CDR1 is SGHAT and CDR2 is FQNNGV. CDR3 amino acids: CASSSSMGGAISYEQYV. In DNA, the CDR3 is TGTGCCAGCAGCTCCTCCATGGGGGGGGCAATTTCCTACGAGCAGTACGTC.

The genes are TRBV5-4 and TRBJ1-6; TRBD1 aligns across 8 bases. The J segment lost 0 bases and the V segment lost 4 bases, leaving 6 bases of the junction unmatched. CDR1 SGHNT and CDR2 YYREEE come from the germline V gene (reference sequence). CDR3 length: 17 amino acids. CDR3 sequence (DNA): TGTGCCAGCAGCCCCCGGACAGGGACCTCCTATAATTCACCCCTCCACTTT. Its protein is CASSPRTGTSYNSPLHF.

V usage is TRBV2 and J usage is TRBJ1-4; TRBD1 might be the D (5 bases). Germline V gene data show CDR1 as SNHLY and CDR2 as FYNNEI. The CDR3 totals 13 residues. V was shortened by 9 bases and J by 4 bases, with 12 bases between the two germline ends. The CDR3 DNA reads as TGTGCCAGTCATGGGGACTTTAATGAAAAACTGTTTTTT. As protein: CASHGDFNEKLFF.